This T cell receptor (beta chain) was recorded in a study of blood T cell repertoires in COVID-19. Study summary: COVID-19 samples, acute and convalescent, were from the United States, Italy and Spain. Sample material is recorded as cDNA or gDNA derived from T cells, B-cell-depleted T cells, or PBMCs.

Methods used by the authors: Nucleated cell number was recorded as an estimate derived from reference gene primer amplification. TCRdb keeps only in-frame clones here, not all; method: immunoSEQ multiplex PCR. V and J calls and clone size come straight from that table; D and trimming were deduced from the DNA. This sample has 200,000 to 250,000 clones, with approximately 80% found just once. CDR3 length: 12 residues. V was clipped by 6 bases and J by 9 bases; unmatched bases: 8. Sequencing was carried out using peripheral blood. The sequence was collected from a man younger than 45 with active or convalescent COVID-19. This chain connects TRBV12-3 or TRBV12-4 to TRBJ2-7; 7 bases fit TRBD2. The DNA for the CDR3 is TGTGCCAGCAGGAGGGACTACGTGGGGCAGTACTTC. Translation: CASRRDYVGQYF.